Here is one T cell receptor (beta chain) with its context. This CDR3 has 14 residues. The ends lost 6 bases at V and 6 bases at J; junction bases unmatched: 6. Germline CDR1 is SNHLY and CDR2 is FYNNEI. Some clones are missing from TCRdb's copy, which holds only in-frame ones; the method was immunoSEQ multiplex PCR. The sample has 55,000 to 70,000 clones; around nine tenths are singletons. The data stem from a study of blood T cell repertoires in COVID-19. The chain links TRBV2 to TRBJ1-4; 8 positions match TRBD1. This TCR came from a human donor in a cohort sampled during active COVID-19. The sequenced sample consisted of peripheral blood. The CDR3, as DNA: TGTGCCAGCAGGCCCGGGACAGGAGATGAAAAACTGTTTTTT. Its translation is CASRPGTGDEKLFF.